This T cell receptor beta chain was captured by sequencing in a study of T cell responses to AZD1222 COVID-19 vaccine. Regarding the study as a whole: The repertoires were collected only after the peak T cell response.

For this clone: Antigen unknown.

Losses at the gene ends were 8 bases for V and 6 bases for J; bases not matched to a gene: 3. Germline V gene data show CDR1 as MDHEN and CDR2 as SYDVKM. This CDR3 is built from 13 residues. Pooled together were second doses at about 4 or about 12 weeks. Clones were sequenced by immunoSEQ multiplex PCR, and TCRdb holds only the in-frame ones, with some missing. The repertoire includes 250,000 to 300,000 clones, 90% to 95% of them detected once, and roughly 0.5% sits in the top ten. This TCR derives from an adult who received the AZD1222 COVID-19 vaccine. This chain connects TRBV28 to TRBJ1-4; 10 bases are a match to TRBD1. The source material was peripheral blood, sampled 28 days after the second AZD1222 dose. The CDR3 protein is CASWGTGDEKLFF. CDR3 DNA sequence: TGTGCCAGCTGGGGGACAGGGGATGAAAAACTGTTTTTT.